Below, 21 T cell receptor beta chains from the same sample are listed, as sequenced in a study of blood T cell repertoires in COVID-19 (dated by TCRdb to 2018 to 2020). The library was prepared using the immunoSEQ multiplex PCR assay. TCRdb retrieved this table from immuneACCESS and kept in-frame rearrangements only. Not all clones are present; in checked studies, unresolved V genes account for under half, and no reason is known for the remainder. Present in this sample are about 150,000 clones, about 77% of which were seen just once. The top ten hold over 11% of the sample. Sequenced: peripheral blood. These receptor sequences come from a woman of 80 years or more with acute or convalescent COVID-19.

The count of this clone is one. Here the CDR3 reads CASSPLTGSYEQYF. The DNA for the CDR3 is TGTGCCAGCTCACCACTTACGGGATCCTACGAGCAGTACTTC. The chain recombines TRBV18 with TRBJ2-7; possibly TRBD2 for D (5 bases). V gave up 1 base and J gave up 1 base, with 8 bases separating them. The CDR3 runs 14 residues. Germline CDR1 reads KGHSH; CDR2 reads LQKENI.

This chain uses TRBV10-3 with TRBJ2-1; 11 bases align to TRBD2. From germline, CDR1 is ENHRY and CDR2 SYGVKD. Losses at the gene ends were 3 bases for V and 4 bases for J; bases not matched to a gene: 11. This CDR3 is 18 amino acids long. Written as DNA, the CDR3 is TGTGCCATCAGTGACCCCATTCCGACTAGCGGGACTTACAATGAGCAGTTCTTC. Encoded protein: CAISDPIPTSGTYNEQFF.

The rearrangement uses TRBV25-1 and TRBJ1-6; tentative D call: TRBD1 (6 bases). CDR1 is MGHDK, CDR2 SYGVNS, per germline. The CDR3 runs 15 residues. V dropped 8 bases and J dropped 0 bases, with 11 bases sitting between them. The CDR3 protein is CASGQSSSYNSPLHF. In DNA, the CDR3 is TGTGCCAGCGGACAGTCGAGCTCCTATAATTCACCCCTCCACTTT. Together with reference TRBV25-1 and TRBJ1-6, the CDR3 gives the full variable domain: EADIYQTPRYLVIGTGKKITLECSQTMGHDKMYWYQQDPGMELHLIHYSYGVNSTEKGDLSSESTVSRIRTEHFPLTLESARPSHTSQYLCASGQSSSYNSPLHFGNGTRLTVT.

The genes are TRBV18 and TRBJ1-6; 8 bases agree with TRBD1. The CDR3 is made up of 16 amino acids. Per the germline V gene, CDR1 is KGHSH and CDR2 is LQKENI. Trimming removed 6 bases from V and 6 bases from J; junction bases left unmatched: 10. CDR3: CASSIIQGAPNSPLHF. CDR3 in DNA: TGTGCCAGCTCCATTATCCAGGGGGCGCCTAATTCACCCCTCCACTTT.

The chain has TRBV7-9 and TRBJ2-2; D perhaps matches TRBD1 (6 bases). Germline V gene data show CDR1 as SEHNR and CDR2 as FQNEAQ (reference sequence). There are 15 residues in the CDR3. Trimming pared 6 bases from V and 1 base from J, leaving 12 bases between. CDR3 amino acids: CASSQQGLNTGELFF. The CDR3 coding sequence is TGTGCCAGCAGTCAACAGGGATTGAACACCGGGGAGCTGTTTTTT.

The chain couples TRBV15 to TRBJ2-2, with D perhaps matching TRBD1 (5 bases). Trimming removed 4 bases from V and 8 bases from J, with 20 bases in between. This CDR3 is built from 16 residues. Germline CDR1 is LNHNV and CDR2 is YYDKDF (reference sequence). CDR3 region: CATSTPRGAGLGELFF. The CDR3 DNA sequence: TGTGCCACCAGCACCCCACGTGGGGCAGGGCTTGGGGAGCTGTTTTTT.

The chain uses TRBV7-2 and TRBJ2-7, with D tentatively TRBD2 (7 bases). The CDR3 spans 15 residues. Germline V gives CDR1 SGHTA, CDR2 FQGNSA. V gave up 1 base and J gave up 3 bases, with 13 bases separating them. As DNA, the CDR3 is TGTGCCAGCAGCTTAGTAGGGCGGGGGCTCTACGAGCAGTACTTC. This codes for CASSLVGRGLYEQYF.

The chain recombines TRBV15 with TRBJ2-7, with a possible D match to TRBD2 (5 bases). The CDR3 spans 13 residues. The V gene lost 9 bases and the J gene lost 2 bases, with 14 bases spanning the gap. Germline values: CDR1 LNHNV, CDR2 YYDKDF (reference sequence). CDR3 loop: CATSLDGTYEQYF. CDR3 DNA: TGTGCCACTTCCCTGGACGGGACCTACGAGCAGTACTTC.

The chain combines TRBV7-9 with TRBJ1-5, with D possibly being TRBD1 (5 bases). The CDR3 totals 12 residues. V lost 4 bases and J lost 6, with 7 bases in between. Germline CDR1 SEHNR, CDR2 FQNEAQ (reference sequence). The CDR3 loop is CASSSGIQPQHF. As DNA, the CDR3 is TGTGCCAGCAGCTCAGGGATTCAGCCCCAGCATTTT.

The V call is TRBV11-3, the J call TRBJ2-5; 7 bases are shared with TRBD2. Germline CDR1 reads SGHNT; CDR2 reads YENEEA. V lost 5 bases and J lost 2; bases outside the gene matches: 8. The CDR3 spans 15 residues. CDR3 nucleotide sequence: TGTGCCAGCAGCCAAGGTGGGGGGGTTCAAGAGACCCAGTACTTC. As protein: CASSQGGGVQETQYF.

The rearrangement uses TRBV2 and TRBJ1-2; D may be TRBD1 (6 bases). Deletions cut 4 bases from V and 2 bases from J, with 11 bases between. The germline gives CDR1 SNHLY, CDR2 FYNNEI. CDR3 size: 14 residues. The CDR3 bases are TGTGCCAGCAGTGTTGACAGGATAAACTATGGCTACACCTTC. It codes for CASSVDRINYGYTF.

This clone appeared a single time. The gene calls are TRBV6-5 and TRBJ2-1, with 13 bases matching TRBD2. This CDR3 is built from 15 residues. Unmatched junction bases numbered 6, after V lost 6 bases and J lost 7 bases. CDR1 is MNHEY and CDR2 is SVGAGI in the germline V gene. The DNA for the CDR3 is TGTGCCAGCAGCCCCCGGACTAGCGGGAGAAATGAGCAGTTCTTC. Its protein product is CASSPRTSGRNEQFF.

This clone was seen more than once but under ten times. V usage is TRBV27 and J usage is TRBJ2-7; TRBD1 might be the D (6 bases). The V end lost 4 bases, the J end lost 7 bases, and 20 bases lay between the germline ends. The germline V gene has CDR1 MNHEY and CDR2 SMNVEV (reference sequence). The CDR3 is made up of 15 amino acids. CDR3 DNA sequence: TGTGCCAGCAGTTCTGCAGGGGCCCCCGGGCTAGAGCAGTACTTC. Protein product: CASSSAGAPGLEQYF.

In DNA form, the CDR3 reads TGTGCCAGCTCAGAAGTAGCGGGAGAGGGGAAGTTCTTC. Encoded protein: CASSEVAGEGKFF. The genes are TRBV18 and TRBJ2-1; 9 bases map to TRBD2. The germline gives CDR1 KGHSH, CDR2 LQKENI. The CDR3 extends over 13 amino acids. With V trimmed by 5 bases and J by 14 bases, 10 bases remained unmatched.

The rearrangement links TRBV7-2 to TRBJ2-2; D unresolved. CDR1 and CDR2 from the germline V gene are SGHTA and FQGNSA. V lost 5 bases and J 7 bases, leaving 17 bases between the germline ends. The CDR3 has 15 residues. Written as DNA, the CDR3 is TGTGCCAGCAGCCCCCGCCCCGACTTGGGCGGGGAGCTGTTTTTT. Its translation is CASSPRPDLGGELFF.

The count of this clone is one. The V and J genes are TRBV28 and TRBJ2-5; 7 bases fit TRBD1. With V trimmed by 6 bases and J by 0 bases, 7 bases remained unmatched. Looked up from germline, CDR1 is MDHEN and CDR2 is SYDVKM. The CDR3 length is 15 residues. The CDR3 DNA reads TGTGCCAGCAGCTCAGGGGGAGTGTACCAAGAGACCCAGTACTTC. The encoded protein is CASSSGGVYQETQYF.

In this sample, this clone turned up many times. The gene calls are TRBV6-2 or TRBV6-3 and TRBJ2-7, with 9 bases identical to TRBD1. Germline CDR1 MNHEY, CDR2 SVGEGT. V lost 1 base to trimming and J lost 5 bases; unmatched junction nucleotides: 12. The CDR3 is 17 amino acids. CDR3: CASSYLGQGSGNDEQYF. The DNA of the CDR3 is TGTGCCAGCAGTTACTTGGGACAGGGATCGGGGAATGACGAGCAGTACTTC.

The J gene is TRBJ2-5, the V gene TRBV7-8; 9 bases fit TRBD2. The CDR3 runs 15 residues. Germline values: CDR1 SGHVS, CDR2 FQNEAQ. Trimming at V came to 1 base and at J to 2 bases, leaving 2 bases not matched to a gene. The CDR3 sequence: CASSLGTSGQETQYF. The CDR3 DNA follows: TGTGCCAGCAGCTTAGGTACTAGCGGGCAAGAGACCCAGTACTTC.

This clone has ten or more counts. CDR3 region: CASSLHFPGDVTLEAFF. DNA of the CDR3: TGTGCCAGCAGCTTGCATTTTCCAGGGGACGTGACACTTGAAGCTTTCTTT. The chain joins TRBV5-5 to TRBJ1-1; TRBD1 might be the D (6 bases). This CDR3 contains 17 residues. Trimming removed 1 base from V and 7 bases from J, with 23 bases in between. The germline V gene encodes CDR1 SGHKS and CDR2 YYEKEE (reference sequence).

V is TRBV4-1 and J is TRBJ1-4; D is ambiguous. Trimming cost V 0 bases and J 8 bases, with 19 bases left between them. Germline V gene sequence: CDR1 MGHRA, CDR2 YSYEKL. The CDR3 contains 17 residues. For the CDR3, the DNA is TGCGCCAGCAGCCAAGATCGGACTGCCCCCGGAGGGGAAAAACTGTTTTTT. Its translation: CASSQDRTAPGGEKLFF.

The V and J genes are TRBV18 and TRBJ1-3, with a possible D match to TRBD1 (6 bases). The germline V gene has CDR1 KGHSH and CDR2 LQKENI. The CDR3 contains 16 residues. V was clipped by 1 base and J by 2 bases, with 12 bases between them. CDR3 nucleotides: TGTGCCAGCTCACCACGACAGGAAATAGCTGGAAACACCATATATTTT. It translates to CASSPRQEIAGNTIYF. The whole variable domain, remainder taken from reference TRBV18 and TRBJ1-3, is NAGVMQNPRHLVRRRGQEARLRCSPMKGHSHVYWYRQLPEEGLKFMVYLQKENIIDESGMPKERFSAEFPKEGPSILRIQQVVRGDSAAYFCASSPRQEIAGNTIYFGEGSWLTVV.